The 22 T cell receptor beta chains in this list originate from one sample, sequenced in a study of shared clonotypes between healthy human individuals. The protocol was immunoSEQ multiplex PCR, while the TCRdb copy is restricted to in-frame clones and leaves out a portion. The profile shows a few million clones, 85% to 95% of them singletons. The sample consisted of naive CD4+ T cells from PBMCs. Subset of the sample: CD45RA+ positively selected. These receptors were obtained from a young man in good health. Some clones in this sample may be carry-over from other donors' samples.

This clone has a single count. V and J are TRBV5-6 and TRBJ2-7, with D possibly being TRBD2 (5 bases). Trimming cost V 2 bases and J 0 bases, with 18 bases left between them. Germline CDR1 and CDR2: SGHDT and YYEEEE. This CDR3 contains 17 residues. The CDR3 sequence is CASSFHSGLPSSYEQYF. The CDR3, as DNA: TGTGCCAGCAGCTTCCATTCAGGACTGCCGAGCTCCTACGAGCAGTACTTC. Full variable domain (remainder filled in from reference TRBV5-6 and TRBJ2-7): DAGVTQSPTHLIKTRGQQVTLRCSPKSGHDTVSWYQQALGQGPQFIFQYYEEEERQRGNFPDRFSGHQFPNYSSELNVNALLLGDSALYLCASSFHSGLPSSYEQYFGPGTRLTVT.

This chain joins TRBV30 and TRBJ1-1; perhaps TRBD1 as D (6 bases). The V and J ends lost 5 bases and 8 bases respectively, with 12 bases between them. The CDR3 is 11 residues long. CDR1 and CDR2 (germline): GTSNPN, SVGIG (reference sequence). The CDR3 DNA sequence: TGTGCCTGGCTGGGGGCAACGGAAGCTTTCTTT. It translates to CAWLGATEAFF. Using reference TRBV30 and TRBJ1-1 for the parts outside the CDR3, the full variable domain is SQTIHQWPATLVQPVGSPLSLECTVEGTSNPNLYWYRQAAGRGLQLLFYSVGIGQISSEVPQNLSASRPQDRQFILSSKKLLLSDSGFYLCAWLGATEAFFGQGTRLTVV.

The chain joins TRBV4-1 to TRBJ2-1; TRBD2 matches at 10 bases. Losses at the gene ends were 5 bases for V and 7 bases for J; bases not matched to a gene: 8. Per the germline V gene, CDR1 is MGHRA and CDR2 is YSYEKL. The CDR3 runs to 15 residues. DNA of the CDR3: TGCGCCAGCAGCTGGGGACTAGCGATCGGGAATGAGCAGTTCTTC. It codes for CASSWGLAIGNEQFF.

V usage is TRBV28 and J usage is TRBJ1-2; D not certain. Germline V gene sequence: CDR1 MDHEN, CDR2 SYDVKM. Trimming removed 8 bases at V and 4 bases at J, with 11 bases between. This CDR3 spans 12 amino acids. DNA for the CDR3: TGTGCCAGCGAGCAGCGCAGCTATGGCTACACCTTC. Protein product: CASEQRSYGYTF.

This chain joins TRBV5-5 and TRBJ1-2; 9 bases agree with TRBD1. The CDR3 is 14 amino acids. V lost 3 bases to trimming and J lost 7 bases; unmatched junction nucleotides: 7. Germline CDR1 SGHKS, CDR2 YYEKEE (reference sequence). CDR3 bases: TGTGCCAGCAGCTCAGGGACAGGGAATCTTGGCTACACCTTC. It yields the protein CASSSGTGNLGYTF.

The chain joins TRBV15 to TRBJ1-4, with TRBD1 as a possible D gene (5 bases). Germline V CDR1 and CDR2: LNHNV, YYDKDF (reference sequence). Trimming shortened V by 5 bases and J by 4 bases, and 14 bases separated the two germline ends. The CDR3 has 15 amino acids. CDR3 in amino acids: CATSLTPGRNEKLFF. The DNA for the CDR3 is TGTGCCACCAGCCTAACTCCGGGGCGTAATGAAAAACTGTTTTTT.

The chain recombines TRBV7-3 with TRBJ2-3; D is uncertain. The CDR3 length is 15 residues. Trimming left V 4 bases short and J 6 bases short, with 17 bases between. In germline, CDR1 is SGHTA, CDR2 FQGTGA. The chain's CDR3 is CASSYDPSRSDTQYF. For the CDR3, the DNA is TGTGCCAGCAGCTACGACCCGTCCCGCAGCGATACGCAGTATTTT. Supplemented by reference TRBV7-3 and TRBJ2-3, the full variable domain reads GAGVSQTPSNKVTEKGKYVELRCDPISGHTALYWYRQSLGQGPEFLIYFQGTGAADDSGLPNDRFFAVRPEGSVSTLKIQRTERGDSAVYLCASSYDPSRSDTQYFGPGTRLTVL.

Notes on this clone: Other DNA sequences of this sample code for an identical CDR3. The CDR3 loop reads CASGRGNTEAFF. In DNA, the CDR3 is TGTGCCAGCGGTCGGGGGAACACTGAAGCTTTCTTT. The chain couples TRBV28 to TRBJ1-1, with unresolved D. V lost 8 bases to trimming and J lost 1 base, with 8 bases between them. Germline assignment: CDR1 MDHEN and CDR2 SYDVKM. CDR3 size: 12 residues.

V is TRBV7-3 and J is TRBJ2-1; D might be TRBD2 (7 bases). Germline V CDR1 and CDR2: SGHTA, FQGTGA. There are 13 residues in the CDR3. The V end lost 5 bases, the J end lost 8 bases, and 13 bases lay between the germline ends. The CDR3 spells CASSKQGGDEQFF. The CDR3 DNA sequence: TGTGCCAGCAGCAAACAGGGAGGGGATGAGCAGTTCTTC.

V is TRBV5-1 and J is TRBJ2-3; 7 bases fit TRBD2. The germline V gene has CDR1 SGHRS and CDR2 YFSETQ. The CDR3 has 16 residues. Unmatched junction bases numbered 14, after V lost 5 bases and J lost 5 bases. The CDR3 spells CASRVSGPARGDTQYF. CDR3 nucleotides: TGCGCCAGCAGGGTTAGCGGGCCCGCTCGGGGAGATACGCAGTATTTT.

The CDR3 protein is CASSNTTANTGELFF. The CDR3 DNA sequence: TGTGCCAGCAGCAACACAACAGCGAACACCGGGGAGCTGTTTTTT. The rearrangement links TRBV11-3 to TRBJ2-2; D is unresolved. V was pared by 5 bases and J by 0 bases, with 10 bases between. The CDR3 loop spans 15 amino acids. From germline, CDR1 is SGHNT and CDR2 YENEEA.

This chain links TRBV5-1 with TRBJ1-1; D unresolved. CDR1 is SGHRS, CDR2 YFSETQ, per germline. Trimming removed 0 bases from V and 5 bases from J, with 8 bases in between. The CDR3 runs 13 residues. As DNA, the CDR3 is TGCGCCAGCAGCTTGGGTGACATGACTGAAGCTTTCTTT. Translation: CASSLGDMTEAFF.

The V gene is TRBV9, the J gene TRBJ1-1, with TRBD1 identical over 10 bases. Germline CDR1 is SGDLS and CDR2 is YYNGEE. The V gene end was trimmed by 4 bases and the J gene end by 0 bases; junction bases not matched to a gene: 9. The CDR3 loop spans 17 amino acids. The CDR3 loop reads CASSRHGQGEMNTEAFF. For the CDR3, the DNA is TGTGCCAGCAGCCGTCATGGACAGGGGGAAATGAACACTGAAGCTTTCTTT.

The chain combines TRBV29-1 with TRBJ2-1; 8 bases line up with TRBD2. The junction had 3 bases not matched to a gene; V was cut back by 2 bases and J by 3 bases. The CDR3 has 14 residues. Germline CDR1 is SQVTM and CDR2 is ANQGSEA. CDR3 sequence reads: CSVESREVYNEQFF. The CDR3 DNA is TGCAGCGTTGAATCGCGGGAGGTCTACAATGAGCAGTTCTTC.

The V call is TRBV28, the J call TRBJ1-5; the D gene is possibly TRBD1 (5 bases). There are 15 residues in the CDR3. V was shortened by 2 bases and J by 6 bases, with 14 bases between the two germline ends. Germline CDR1 reads MDHEN; CDR2 reads SYDVKM. CDR3 in DNA: TGTGCCAGCAGTTTAGGCCCACCAGGGAGTCAGCCCCAGCATTTT. It is translated as CASSLGPPGSQPQHF.

J is TRBJ2-7 and V is TRBV19; a possible D gene is TRBD1 (6 bases). Trimming took off 4 bases at V and 0 bases at J, with 10 bases between the two ends. Germline V CDR1 and CDR2: LNHDA, SQIVND (reference sequence). The CDR3 has 14 amino acids. The chain's CDR3 is CASSRTASSYEQYF. The DNA of the CDR3 is TGTGCCAGTAGTAGGACAGCCAGCTCCTACGAGCAGTACTTC.

The chain uses TRBV19 and TRBJ2-7; a weak D match, TRBD1 (6 bases). The CDR3 has 15 residues. CDR1 and CDR2 (germline): LNHDA, SQIVND (reference sequence). V lost 7 bases, J lost 4 bases, and 20 bases lay in between. DNA of the CDR3: TGTGCCAGTACCCCAGGGGACGGGATTTGGTACGAGCAGTACTTC. Amino acids: CASTPGDGIWYEQYF.

J is TRBJ1-3 and V is TRBV23-1; unclear D gene. TRBV23-1 has ORF status, its function being uncertain. The CDR3 is made up of 16 amino acids. Trimming removed 0 bases from V and 2 bases from J, with 11 bases in between. CDR3 sequence: CASSQSYGPAGNTIYF. The CDR3 DNA is TGCGCCAGCAGTCAATCGTACGGTCCCGCTGGAAACACCATATATTTT.

This chain links TRBV5-1 with TRBJ1-1, with 10 bases matching TRBD1. V trimming: 1 base; J trimming: 4 bases; junction bases outside the gene matches: 4. The CDR3 spans 15 residues. Germline loops: CDR1 SGHRS, CDR2 YFSETQ. The CDR3 bases are TGCGCCAGCAGCTTGCCCGGGACAGGGGTCACTGAAGCTTTCTTT. It translates to CASSLPGTGVTEAFF.

This chain uses TRBV4-3 with TRBJ2-7, with 8 nucleotides matching TRBD2. V was pared by 2 bases and J by 1 base, with 10 bases of the junction left unmatched. The germline V gene encodes CDR1 LGHNA and CDR2 YSLEER. The CDR3 is made up of 17 amino acids. CDR3 region: CASSQSISGRGSYEQYF. In DNA form, the CDR3 reads TGCGCCAGCAGCCAAAGTATAAGCGGGAGAGGGTCCTACGAGCAGTACTTC.

The chain joins TRBV30 to TRBJ2-7, with TRBD1 matching over 11 bases. Trimming took 3 bases from V and 8 from J; bases not matched to a gene: 6. Germline V gives CDR1 GTSNPN, CDR2 SVGIG (reference sequence). The CDR3 runs to 13 residues. The CDR3 DNA reads as TGTGCCTGGAGATGGACAGGGGGCGCAAAGCAGTACTTC. This encodes CAWRWTGGAKQYF.

In this sample, this clone turned up once. V usage is TRBV28 and J usage is TRBJ1-5; 7 bases match TRBD1. The V gene's germline CDR1 is MDHEN and CDR2 SYDVKM. The CDR3 length is 14 residues. Trimming took 9 bases from V and 5 from J; bases not matched to a gene: 10. CDR3 sequence reads: CASSTGAHDQPQHF. In DNA, the CDR3 is TGTGCCAGTTCCACAGGGGCTCATGATCAGCCCCAGCATTTT.